The T cell receptor beta chain under discussion was sequenced for a study of cytomegalovirus exposure and HLA in healthy donors. Whole-study context: Inside one of the first data releases sat around 85 million unique TCRs taken from HLA-typed donors.

Use of 60 Vbeta and 13 Jbeta primers characterized the PCR. The protocol was immunoSEQ multiplex PCR, while the TCRdb copy is restricted to in-frame clones and leaves out a portion. The table lists about 25,000 clones, roughly 68% of them singletons. Germline CDR1 reads SQVTM; CDR2 reads ANQGSEA. The CDR3 contains 11 residues. V lost 7 bases, J lost 9 bases, and 6 bases stayed unmatched. The sequence was obtained from a woman aged 45 to 65 in good health and CMV-seronegative. This chain uses TRBV29-1 with TRBJ2-1; the match to TRBD1 covers 7 bases. The specimen was PBMCs. The DNA of the CDR3 is TGCAGCGGCAAAGGGGGCTCTGAGCAGTTCTTC. Protein: CSGKGGSEQFF.